This is a list of T cell receptor beta chains from one sample in a study of Graves' ophthalmopathy and Graves' hyperthyroidism. MiXCR, run by TCRdb on the multiplex PCR reads, gives a single entry per CDR3 protein. The top ten clones hold roughly 45% of a sample with about 740,000 distinct CDR3 sequences, 40% of them seen once. Material for sequencing was peripheral blood. All receptors derive from an adult man with Graves' ophthalmopathy. CDR3s include the opening cysteine and the closing phenylalanine or tryptophan. The order of the fields is D gene, clone size, V gene, J gene, CDR3 DNA, CDR3 protein. The D gene is left open where the match is weak. The size of a clone is reported for some rows only, either as once, few or many, or as a class for expanded clones.

D gene: NA
clone size: NA
V gene: TRBV29-1
J gene: TRBJ2-7
CDR3 DNA: TGCAGCGGCTCTACAGGGTGGCACGAGCAGTACTTC
CDR3 protein: CSGSTGWHEQYF

D gene: TRBD1
clone size: few
V gene: TRBV7-9
J gene: TRBJ1-1
CDR3 DNA: TGTGCCAGCAGCATTTGGGACAGGGGGGACACTGAAGCTTTCTTT
CDR3 protein: CASSIWDRGDTEAFF

D gene: NA
clone size: NA
V gene: TRBV10-2
J gene: TRBJ1-5
CDR3 DNA: TGCGCCAGCGCGGAAAGGATTAGCAATCAGCCCCAGCATTTT
CDR3 protein: CASAERISNQPQHF

D gene: TRBD1
clone size: many
V gene: TRBV20-1
J gene: TRBJ1-6
CDR3 DNA: TGCAGTGCACGGGACAGGGGTCTTTCACCCCTCCACTTT
CDR3 protein: CSARDRGLSPLHF

D gene: TRBD1
clone size: NA
V gene: TRBV19
J gene: TRBJ2-7
CDR3 DNA: TGTGCCAGCCAAGGAGCCAGGGGGTCCGAGCAGTACTTC
CDR3 protein: CASQGARGSEQYF

D gene: NA
clone size: many
V gene: TRBV7-9
J gene: TRBJ2-6
CDR3 DNA: TGTGCCAGCAGCCCACTCGGGTCCTCTGGGGCCAACGTCCTGACTTTC
CDR3 protein: CASSPLGSSGANVLTF

D gene: NA
clone size: many
V gene: TRBV7-2
J gene: TRBJ2-5
CDR3 DNA: TGTGCCAGCAGCTTTTCGTTGTGGAGACTATACCAAGAGACCCAGTACTTC
CDR3 protein: CASSFSLWRLYQETQYF

D gene: NA
clone size: few
V gene: TRBV4-2
J gene: TRBJ2-5
CDR3 DNA: TGTGCCAGCAGCCAAGAAGGCACCGAAGAGACCCAGTACTTC
CDR3 protein: CASSQEGTEETQYF

D gene: NA
clone size: many
V gene: TRBV7-2
J gene: TRBJ2-7
CDR3 DNA: TGTGCCAGCAGCTTAGGGACTGAGGGCGGGCAGTACTTC
CDR3 protein: CASSLGTEGGQYF

D gene: NA
clone size: NA
V gene: TRBV7-2
J gene: TRBJ1-6
CDR3 DNA: TGTGCCAGCAGCTTCTCCGGACAAAGAAATTCACCCCTCCACTTT
CDR3 protein: CASSFSGQRNSPLHF

D gene: TRBD1
clone size: NA
V gene: TRBV6-6
J gene: TRBJ2-5
CDR3 DNA: TGTGCCGTACCCGAGGGGACAGGGAGGGAGACCCAGTACTTC
CDR3 protein: CAVPEGTGRETQYF

D gene: TRBD1
clone size: NA
V gene: TRBV29-1
J gene: TRBJ2-7
CDR3 DNA: TGCAGCGTTGGCGAACAGGGGCTGTACGAGCAGTACTTC
CDR3 protein: CSVGEQGLYEQYF

D gene: NA
clone size: many
V gene: TRBV29-1
J gene: TRBJ1-3
CDR3 DNA: TGCAGCGTTGAGGGCGCCGGAAACACCATATATTTT
CDR3 protein: CSVEGAGNTIYF

D gene: TRBD1
clone size: few
V gene: TRBV20-1
J gene: TRBJ1-5
CDR3 DNA: TGCAGTGCGCGGACAGGTGGGCAGCCCCAGCATTTT
CDR3 protein: CSARTGGQPQHF

D gene: NA
clone size: NA
V gene: TRBV4-3
J gene: TRBJ2-5
CDR3 DNA: TGCGCCAGCAGCCAAGAGCCTGACACCGGGGTAGAGACCCAGTACTTC
CDR3 protein: CASSQEPDTGVETQYF

D gene: NA
clone size: NA
V gene: TRBV7-9
J gene: TRBJ2-2
CDR3 DNA: TGTGCCAGCAGCTTAATAGCCAAGCTGTTTTTT
CDR3 protein: CASSLIAKLFF

D gene: NA
clone size: NA
V gene: TRBV19
J gene: TRBJ1-2
CDR3 DNA: TGTGCCAGTGAGCAGCCCAACTATGGCTACACCTTC
CDR3 protein: CASEQPNYGYTF

D gene: NA
clone size: NA
V gene: TRBV10-3
J gene: TRBJ1-6
CDR3 DNA: TGTGCCAGCAGTTTACCCTATAATTCACCCCTCCACTTT
CDR3 protein: CASSLPYNSPLHF

D gene: NA
clone size: NA
V gene: TRBV7-8
J gene: TRBJ1-5
CDR3 DNA: TGTGCCTGGAGTGTACGGGCAGGCGGCAATCAGCCCCAGCATTTT
CDR3 protein: CAWSVRAGGNQPQHF

D gene: NA
clone size: NA
V gene: TRBV28
J gene: TRBJ2-7
CDR3 DNA: TGTGCCAGCAGTTCCCTCAGGGGCACCTACGAGCAGTACTTC
CDR3 protein: CASSSLRGTYEQYF

D gene: TRBD1
clone size: many
V gene: TRBV13
J gene: TRBJ1-1
CDR3 DNA: TGTGCCAGCAGCGGACACAGGGGGGAATTCGCTGAAGCTTTCTTT
CDR3 protein: CASSGHRGEFAEAFF

D gene: NA
clone size: NA
V gene: TRBV7-2
J gene: TRBJ1-2
CDR3 DNA: TGTGCCAGCAGCTTAACACAGGGCCTCTATGGCTACACCTTC
CDR3 protein: CASSLTQGLYGYTF

D gene: TRBD1
clone size: NA
V gene: TRBV29-1
J gene: TRBJ2-1
CDR3 DNA: TGCAGCGGGAGGACAGGGTTTGAGGGTGAGCAGTTCTTC
CDR3 protein: CSGRTGFEGEQFF

D gene: NA
clone size: NA
V gene: TRBV28
J gene: TRBJ2-6
CDR3 DNA: TGTGCCAGCACAGAGGCAGGGCCTGGGGCCAACGTCCTGACTTTC
CDR3 protein: CASTEAGPGANVLTF

D gene: NA
clone size: NA
V gene: TRBV25-1
J gene: TRBJ1-2
CDR3 DNA: TGTGCCAGCAGTGCTGTCCACAGTGACTATGGCTACACCTTC
CDR3 protein: CASSAVHSDYGYTF

D gene: TRBD1
clone size: NA
V gene: TRBV7-9
J gene: TRBJ2-7
CDR3 DNA: TGTGCCAGCAGCTCGACCGGGACAGGGATCGCCGAGCAGTACTTC
CDR3 protein: CASSSTGTGIAEQYF

D gene: TRBD1
clone size: many
V gene: TRBV25-1
J gene: TRBJ1-4
CDR3 DNA: TGTGCCAGCAGTGACCTTACAGGGGGACCTAATGAAAAACTGTTTTTT
CDR3 protein: CASSDLTGGPNEKLFF

D gene: TRBD1
clone size: many
V gene: TRBV20-1
J gene: TRBJ1-1
CDR3 DNA: TGCAGTGCTAGAGATGGACAGGGACCCTCCAGTACTGAAGCTTTCTTT
CDR3 protein: CSARDGQGPSSTEAFF

D gene: NA
clone size: NA
V gene: TRBV29-1
J gene: TRBJ1-1
CDR3 DNA: TGCAGCGTAGGATGGGGGTTCACTGAAGCTTTCTTT
CDR3 protein: CSVGWGFTEAFF

D gene: TRBD1
clone size: many
V gene: TRBV15
J gene: TRBJ1-6
CDR3 DNA: TGTGCCACCAGCACACCTTCAGGGGGCTTGAATTCACCCCTCCACTTT
CDR3 protein: CATSTPSGGLNSPLHF

D gene: TRBD1
clone size: few
V gene: TRBV7-2
J gene: TRBJ2-7
CDR3 DNA: TGTGCCAGCAGCTTGGTCGACAGGGGGCAGAGCGAGCAGTACTTC
CDR3 protein: CASSLVDRGQSEQYF

D gene: NA
clone size: many
V gene: TRBV29-1
J gene: TRBJ1-1
CDR3 DNA: TGCAGCGCACAACGACCCTGGGCGGCAGAGAGCACTGAAGCTTTCTTT
CDR3 protein: CSAQRPWAAESTEAFF

D gene: NA
clone size: few
V gene: TRBV7-9
J gene: TRBJ1-1
CDR3 DNA: TGTGCCAGCAGCCCACAAACTGGAAACACTGAAGCTTTCTTT
CDR3 protein: CASSPQTGNTEAFF

D gene: TRBD1
clone size: many
V gene: TRBV10-3
J gene: TRBJ1-3
CDR3 DNA: TGTGCCACGGGACAGGGCGCCTCTGGAAACACCATATATTTT
CDR3 protein: CATGQGASGNTIYF

D gene: NA
clone size: many
V gene: TRBV7-9
J gene: TRBJ1-2
CDR3 DNA: TGTGCTAGCAGCCCGGGGGGGGGACGGACGCCGCGCTATGGCTACACCTTC
CDR3 protein: CASSPGGGRTPRYGYTF

D gene: TRBD1
clone size: NA
V gene: TRBV10-1
J gene: TRBJ1-2
CDR3 DNA: TGCGCCAGCAGCCCGGGACAGACGAGTTCCCGCTATGGCTACACCTTC
CDR3 protein: CASSPGQTSSRYGYTF

D gene: NA
clone size: many
V gene: TRBV5-8
J gene: TRBJ2-7
CDR3 DNA: TGTGCCAGCACCGATGTGGACTATTCCTACGAGCAGTACTTC
CDR3 protein: CASTDVDYSYEQYF

D gene: NA
clone size: many
V gene: TRBV29-1
J gene: TRBJ1-1
CDR3 DNA: TGCAGCGTTAATGGGAACACTGAAGCTTTCTTT
CDR3 protein: CSVNGNTEAFF

D gene: NA
clone size: few
V gene: TRBV12-5
J gene: TRBJ1-1
CDR3 DNA: TGTGCTAGTGGTCGGGACTTCACTGAAGCTTTCTTT
CDR3 protein: CASGRDFTEAFF

D gene: NA
clone size: NA
V gene: TRBV7-9
J gene: TRBJ2-7
CDR3 DNA: TGTGCCAGCAGTTCCCCTACCGGGACAACCTACGAGCAGTACTTC
CDR3 protein: CASSSPTGTTYEQYF

D gene: TRBD1
clone size: few
V gene: TRBV7-9
J gene: TRBJ1-2
CDR3 DNA: TGTGCCAGCAGCCAAGATAACAGGGGATGGGGCTACACCTTC
CDR3 protein: CASSQDNRGWGYTF

D gene: NA
clone size: NA
V gene: TRBV25-1
J gene: TRBJ2-7
CDR3 DNA: TGTGCCAGCAGTGAATTCGTCGGGAACGAGCAGTACTTC
CDR3 protein: CASSEFVGNEQYF

D gene: NA
clone size: NA
V gene: TRBV5-1
J gene: TRBJ2-2
CDR3 DNA: TGCGCCAGCAGCTTTTCAGGGCCGAACACCGGGGAGCTGTTTTTT
CDR3 protein: CASSFSGPNTGELFF

D gene: NA
clone size: many
V gene: TRBV2
J gene: TRBJ1-4
CDR3 DNA: TGTGCCAGCAGGAGGGCCGGGACAATAAGTGAAAAACTGTTTTTT
CDR3 protein: CASRRAGTISEKLFF

D gene: NA
clone size: NA
V gene: TRBV2
J gene: TRBJ1-5
CDR3 DNA: TGTGCCAGCAGTGAAGAGGGGGGCGGGGGTCAGCCCCAGCATTTT
CDR3 protein: CASSEEGGGGQPQHF

D gene: NA
clone size: few
V gene: TRBV7-6
J gene: TRBJ2-7
CDR3 DNA: TGTGCCAGCAGCCGAGGGGGGTCGGGGGAGCAGTACTTC
CDR3 protein: CASSRGGSGEQYF

D gene: NA
clone size: few
V gene: TRBV5-6
J gene: TRBJ2-5
CDR3 DNA: TGTGCCAGCAGCTTGTTCGGCAGGGGAGACCAAGAGACCCAGTACTTC
CDR3 protein: CASSLFGRGDQETQYF

D gene: NA
clone size: NA
V gene: TRBV24-1
J gene: TRBJ1-5
CDR3 DNA: TGTGCCACCATCCCTGTGGGGGGAAGCAATCAGCCCCAGCATTTT
CDR3 protein: CATIPVGGSNQPQHF

D gene: NA
clone size: few
V gene: TRBV9
J gene: TRBJ1-1
CDR3 DNA: TGTGCCAGCAGCGAGCCCCATAAGGGGTGGGACACTGAAGCTTTCTTT
CDR3 protein: CASSEPHKGWDTEAFF

D gene: TRBD1
clone size: few
V gene: TRBV20-1
J gene: TRBJ1-1
CDR3 DNA: TGCAGTGCTAGCAACCGGGACAGCTTTGAAGCTTTCTTT
CDR3 protein: CSASNRDSFEAFF

D gene: NA
clone size: many
V gene: TRBV29-1
J gene: TRBJ2-7
CDR3 DNA: TGCAGCGTTGACCGGGGACGAACCTACGAGCAGTACTTC
CDR3 protein: CSVDRGRTYEQYF

D gene: TRBD2
clone size: few
V gene: TRBV7-9
J gene: TRBJ2-7
CDR3 DNA: TGTGCCAGCAGCCCCTTATTGACTAGCGGGGGAAACGAGCAGTACTTC
CDR3 protein: CASSPLLTSGGNEQYF

D gene: NA
clone size: NA
V gene: TRBV6-6
J gene: TRBJ1-1
CDR3 DNA: TGTGCCAGCAGAGGGACAAATCGGAACACTGAAGCTTTCTTT
CDR3 protein: CASRGTNRNTEAFF

D gene: TRBD1
clone size: many
V gene: TRBV7-9
J gene: TRBJ1-6
CDR3 DNA: TGTGCCAGCAGCGGACAGGGGAGCTCCTATAATTCACCCCTCCACTTT
CDR3 protein: CASSGQGSSYNSPLHF